Listed here are 30 T cell receptor beta chains from one sample, sequenced in a study of blood T cell repertoires in COVID-19. TCRdb's table, derived via immunoSEQ multiplex PCR, lists solely in-frame clones and lacks some. The sample consists of approximately 49,000 clones, approximately 85% of them appearing once. Source material: peripheral blood. Source of these receptors: a human donor with acute or convalescent COVID-19. The donor label of this sample is uncertain.

The chain has TRBV5-4 and TRBJ1-4; a weak D match, TRBD1 (5 bases). The CDR3 runs 15 residues. V was trimmed by 4 bases and J by 4 bases, leaving 14 bases between them. Germline CDR1 SGHNT, CDR2 YYREEE (reference sequence). This CDR3 is CASSGGGAGNEKLFF. CDR3 nucleotide sequence: TGTGCCAGCAGCGGAGGAGGGGCCGGTAATGAAAAACTGTTTTTT.

By frequency in the sample, this clone is medium-sized. The chain couples TRBV5-8 to TRBJ2-3, with 9 bases aligning to TRBD2. The CDR3 totals 16 residues. Losses at the gene ends were 6 bases for V and 4 bases for J; bases not matched to a gene: 12. From germline, CDR1 is SGHTS and CDR2 YDEGEE. DNA of the CDR3: TGTGCCAGCACCGCGGGACTAGCCCCCGGGGCAGATACGCAGTATTTT. Protein: CASTAGLAPGADTQYF.

The chain uses TRBV4-3 and TRBJ2-7, with TRBD2 matching 8 bases. The CDR3 has 17 amino acids. Looked up from germline, CDR1 is LGHNA and CDR2 is YSLEER. V lost 1 base to trimming and J lost 0 bases; unmatched junction nucleotides: 8. The CDR3 spells CASSQAAGDFSSYEQYF. CDR3 bases: TGCGCCAGCAGCCAAGCAGCGGGGGACTTCAGCTCCTACGAGCAGTACTTC.

This chain joins TRBV6-1 and TRBJ1-5; D uncertain. The CDR3 is 13 amino acids. The V gene's germline CDR1 is MNHNS and CDR2 SASEGT. With 1 base removed from V and 5 bases from J, the gap between germline ends came to 6 bases. The CDR3: CASSEVVDQPQHF. CDR3 nucleotide sequence: TGTGCCAGCAGTGAAGTGGTAGATCAGCCCCAGCATTTT.

The chain is built from TRBV27 and TRBJ1-5; TRBD1 matches 8 bases. This CDR3 comprises 14 residues. Germline V gene lookup returns CDR1 MNHEY and CDR2 SMNVEV (reference sequence). The CDR3 loop is CLPRTGLSNQPQHF. CDR3 DNA sequence: TGTCTTCCCCGGACAGGGCTTAGCAATCAGCCCCAGCATTTT.

This clone was detected a few times. This sequence joins TRBV4-1 and TRBJ2-7, with a possible D match to TRBD2 (5 bases). The CDR3 contains 15 residues. Germline assignment: CDR1 MGHRA and CDR2 YSYEKL. V lost 2 bases and J lost 3, with 14 bases in between. Written as DNA, the CDR3 is TGCGCCAGCAGCCAACCAGAACGGGGTTTCTACGAGCAGTACTTC. Translation gives CASSQPERGFYEQYF.

The chain joins TRBV5-6 to TRBJ2-2; TRBD1 might be the D (5 bases). Trimming pared 1 base from V and 2 bases from J, leaving 12 bases between. This CDR3 has 16 residues. Germline lookup yields CDR1 SGHDT and CDR2 YYEEEE. The CDR3 spells CASSLQGTINTGELFF. CDR3 DNA sequence: TGTGCCAGCAGCTTGCAGGGCACAATAAACACCGGGGAGCTGTTTTTT.

The chain couples TRBV27 to TRBJ2-3; 13 bases agree with TRBD2. Germline CDR1 MNHEY, CDR2 SMNVEV (reference sequence). Trimming at V came to 6 bases and at J to 0 bases, leaving 3 bases not matched to a gene. The CDR3 is 16 amino acids. CDR3: CASRTSGRPSTDTQYF. The CDR3 coding sequence is TGTGCCAGCAGGACTAGCGGGAGGCCTAGCACAGATACGCAGTATTTT.

The CDR3: CASSPGGPSQYF. In DNA form, the CDR3 reads TGTGCCAGCTCACCAGGGGGCCCGTCTCAGTATTTT. V gene TRBV18 combines with J gene TRBJ2-3, with a tentative D call TRBD1 (6 bases). Germline values: CDR1 KGHSH, CDR2 LQKENI. Trimming removed 2 bases from V and 12 bases from J, with 12 bases in between. The CDR3 covers 12 residues. Combining the CDR3 with reference TRBV18 and TRBJ2-3 gives the whole variable domain NAGVMQNPRHLVRRRGQEARLRCSPMKGHSHVYWYRQLPEEGLKFMVYLQKENIIDESGMPKERFSAEFPKEGPSILRIQQVVRGDSAAYFCASSPGGPSQYFGPGTRLTVL.

The rearrangement joins TRBV6-5 to TRBJ2-1; TRBD1 matches 9 bases. Germline lookup yields CDR1 MNHEY and CDR2 SVGAGI. Losses at the gene ends were 8 bases for V and 6 bases for J; bases not matched to a gene: 5. This CDR3 is built from 13 residues. CDR3 bases: TGTGCCAGCGGCCCGACAGGGGGCAATGAGCAGTTCTTC. It is translated as CASGPTGGNEQFF.

The chain recombines TRBV6-5 with TRBJ1-6, with TRBD1 matching over 9 bases. The length of the CDR3 is 14 residues. Per germline, CDR1 MNHEY and CDR2 SVGAGI. V shed 7 bases and J 7 bases; nucleotides not matched to a gene: 5. DNA for the CDR3: TGTGCCAGCACCCTCGACAGGGGGAATTCACCCCTCCACTTT. It translates to CASTLDRGNSPLHF.

The chain uses TRBV30 and TRBJ1-5; D uncertain. V was trimmed by 0 bases and J by 9 bases, leaving 15 bases between them. Germline values: CDR1 GTSNPN, CDR2 SVGIG (reference sequence). CDR3 size: 14 residues. Written as DNA, the CDR3 is TGTGCCTGGAGTGTACGGGGTTACGGTCGGCCCCAGCATTTT. Translated: CAWSVRGYGRPQHF. Together with reference TRBV30 and TRBJ1-5, the CDR3 gives the full variable domain: SQTIHQWPATLVQPVGSPLSLECTVEGTSNPNLYWYRQAAGRGLQLLFYSVGIGQISSEVPQNLSASRPQDRQFILSSKKLLLSDSGFYLCAWSVRGYGRPQHFGDGTRLSIL.

Only a few counts were recorded for this clone. The CDR3 loop reads CASAGHFVYGYTF. In nucleotides, the CDR3 is TGTGCCAGTGCAGGACACTTTGTCTATGGCTACACCTTC. The chain carries TRBV19 and TRBJ1-2; D might be TRBD1 (5 bases). V was pared by 8 bases and J by 4 bases, with 14 bases between. The CDR3 covers 13 residues. Germline V CDR1 and CDR2: LNHDA, SQIVND (reference sequence). The whole variable domain, filled in from reference TRBV19 and TRBJ1-2, reads DGGITQSPKYLFRKEGQNVTLSCEQNLNHDAMYWYRQDPGQGLRLIYYSQIVNDFQKGDIAEGYSVSREKKESFPLTVTSAQKNPTAFYLCASAGHFVYGYTFGSGTRLTVV.

This clone was picked up one time. The chain employs TRBV10-3 and TRBJ1-5; D not certain. This CDR3 contains 14 residues. The germline V and J ends were trimmed by 9 bases and 0 bases, with 12 bases remaining between them. Germline values: CDR1 ENHRY, CDR2 SYGVKD. The CDR3 here is CAISSGGSNQPQHF. CDR3 DNA: TGTGCCATTTCTAGTGGCGGTAGCAATCAGCCCCAGCATTTT.

The J gene is TRBJ1-5, the V gene TRBV3-1 (or the pseudogene TRBV3-2); D gene unclear. V lost 5 bases, J lost 1 base, and 6 bases lay in between. CDR3 length: 13 amino acids. CDR1 LGHDT and CDR2 YNNKEL come from the germline V gene (reference sequence). In nucleotides, the CDR3 is TGTGCCAGCAGCTACCAGAGCAATCAGCCCCAGCATTTT. Encoded protein: CASSYQSNQPQHF.

In its sample, this clone was seen a few times. The chain couples TRBV27 to TRBJ2-7, with 8 nucleotides matching TRBD1. This CDR3 is 14 amino acids long. V was clipped by 5 bases and J by 0 bases; unmatched bases: 3. The germline V gene encodes CDR1 MNHEY and CDR2 SMNVEV (reference sequence). CDR3 residues: CASSRDRNSYEQYF. The CDR3 region has the DNA TGTGCCAGCAGTCGGGACAGGAACTCCTACGAGCAGTACTTC.

The J gene is TRBJ1-2, the V gene TRBV14, with 7 bases aligning to TRBD1. The V gene end was trimmed by 0 bases and the J gene end by 5 bases; junction bases not matched to a gene: 6. Germline V gene lookup returns CDR1 SGHDN and CDR2 FVKESK. CDR3 length: 15 residues. The CDR3 loop reads CASSQDIWDSYGYTF. CDR3 coding DNA: TGTGCCAGCAGCCAAGATATATGGGACAGTTATGGCTACACCTTC.

The rearrangement links TRBV7-2 to TRBJ1-5, with a weak D call TRBD1 (5 bases). CDR3 length equals 15 residues. Between the trimmed V and J ends, which lost 4 bases and 5 bases, there was a span of 15 bases. Germline V gene sequence: CDR1 SGHTA, CDR2 FQGNSA. The CDR3 reads CASSSQGGVHQPQHF. CDR3 bases: TGTGCCAGCAGCTCTCAGGGAGGGGTGCATCAGCCCCAGCATTTT.

This clone was picked up one time. The gene calls are TRBV7-6 and TRBJ1-1; 9 bases line up with TRBD1. The CDR3 spans 16 residues. The ends lost 5 bases at V and 2 bases at J; junction bases unmatched: 9. Germline V gene lookup returns CDR1 SGHVS and CDR2 FNYEAQ. CDR3: CASSPGTGPFNTEAFF. CDR3 in DNA: TGTGCCAGCAGCCCGGGGACAGGGCCCTTCAACACTGAAGCTTTCTTT.

The V and J genes are TRBV3-1 (or the pseudogene TRBV3-2) and TRBJ1-1; possibly TRBD1 for D (6 bases). With 4 bases removed from V and 1 base from J, the gap between germline ends came to 7 bases. Germline CDR1 reads LGHDT; CDR2 reads YNNKEL (reference sequence). There are 13 residues in the CDR3. DNA for the CDR3: TGTGCCAGCAGCCTGGGACAGAACACTGAAGCTTTCTTT. Protein product: CASSLGQNTEAFF.

This chain links TRBV10-3 with TRBJ2-7, with D uncertain. This CDR3 comprises 13 residues. CDR1 and CDR2 (germline): ENHRY, SYGVKD. V lost 6 bases and J 0 bases, leaving 9 bases between the germline ends. The CDR3 bases are TGTGCCATCAGGCAGTCGGGCTCCTACGAGCAGTACTTC. It yields the protein CAIRQSGSYEQYF.

CDR3 region: CASSFFPRQARYGYTF. The CDR3 DNA reads as TGTGCCAGCAGCTTTTTCCCGCGACAGGCACGATATGGCTACACCTTC. This chain links TRBV11-2 with TRBJ1-2, with TRBD1 as a possible D gene (6 bases). The V and J ends lost 3 bases and 5 bases respectively, with 19 bases between them. Per the germline V gene, CDR1 is SGHAT and CDR2 is FQNNGV. This CDR3 has 16 amino acids.

This chain connects TRBV4-3 to TRBJ1-2, with a tentative D call TRBD1 (5 bases). The V and J ends lost 3 bases and 5 bases respectively, with 10 bases between them. Looked up from germline, CDR1 is LGHNA and CDR2 is YSLEER. This CDR3 has 13 residues. The CDR3: CASSQDQGYGYTF. The CDR3 DNA reads TGCGCCAGCAGCCAGGATCAGGGTTATGGCTACACCTTC.

The rearrangement joins TRBV5-6 to TRBJ1-2, with TRBD1 matching 7 bases. The CDR3 sequence is 17 residues long. Germline CDR1 SGHDT, CDR2 YYEEEE. The V gene end was trimmed by 0 bases and the J gene end by 0 bases; junction bases not matched to a gene: 8. The CDR3 DNA reads TGTGCCAGCAGCTTGGGGAGACAGGGAGGCTCTAACTATGGCTACACCTTC. Its protein is CASSLGRQGGSNYGYTF. The full variable domain, its missing parts supplied by reference TRBV5-6 and TRBJ1-2, is DAGVTQSPTHLIKTRGQQVTLRCSPKSGHDTVSWYQQALGQGPQFIFQYYEEEERQRGNFPDRFSGHQFPNYSSELNVNALLLGDSALYLCASSLGRQGGSNYGYTFGSGTRLTVV.

This chain connects TRBV7-8 to TRBJ1-2; D not resolved. The CDR3 is 15 amino acids. Trimming pared 1 base from V and 8 bases from J, leaving 17 bases between. Germline CDR1 and CDR2: SGHVS and FQNEAQ. CDR3 loop: CASSLGRRFPGGYTF. The CDR3 bases are TGTGCCAGCAGCTTAGGAAGGAGATTCCCGGGGGGCTACACCTTC.

The chain is built from TRBV2 and TRBJ1-1; unclear D gene. The CDR3 has 15 residues. In germline, CDR1 is SNHLY, CDR2 FYNNEI. The germline V and J ends were trimmed by 7 bases and 7 bases, with 22 bases remaining between them. CDR3 coding DNA: TGTGCCAGCACTGCCGAGGCAACCGCGCGTGTTGAAGCTTTCTTT. It encodes CASTAEATARVEAFF.

The chain uses TRBV27 and TRBJ2-1; 7 bases line up with TRBD2. The CDR3 consists of 15 residues. Germline CDR1 reads MNHEY; CDR2 reads SMNVEV (reference sequence). Losses at the gene ends were 4 bases for V and 2 bases for J; bases not matched to a gene: 5. The CDR3 bases are TGTGCCAGCAGTTCCCTAGCGGACGCCTACAATGAGCAGTTCTTC. Its translation is CASSSLADAYNEQFF.

The chain is built from TRBV14 and TRBJ1-1; tentatively, D is TRBD1 (5 bases). V dropped 0 bases and J dropped 3 bases, with 17 bases sitting between them. CDR3 length: 17 amino acids. Germline CDR1 is SGHDN and CDR2 is FVKESK. In DNA, the CDR3 is TGTGCCAGCAGCCAAGATTGGGGGACTCCGAGGGACACTGAAGCTTTCTTT. Protein: CASSQDWGTPRDTEAFF.

This chain connects TRBV13 to TRBJ2-1, with unresolved D. V gave up 4 bases and J gave up 8 bases, with 12 bases separating them. The CDR3 spans 13 residues. Looked up from germline, CDR1 is PRHDT and CDR2 is FYEKMQ (reference sequence). CDR3 protein: CASSSLEEDEQFF. For the CDR3, the DNA is TGTGCCAGCAGCTCCCTGGAAGAGGATGAGCAGTTCTTC.

J is TRBJ1-4 and V is TRBV5-1; D might be TRBD1 (5 bases). V shed 0 bases and J shed 6 bases, with 12 bases lying between them. Looked up from germline, CDR1 is SGHRS and CDR2 is YFSETQ. CDR3 length equals 15 residues. This CDR3 reads CASSLAMGGDEKLFF. CDR3 sequence (DNA): TGCGCCAGCAGCTTGGCGATGGGAGGGGATGAAAAACTGTTTTTT.